This TCR beta chain derives from a study of draining lymph node invasion in breast cancer (dated by TCRdb to 2019 to 2021). Concerning the study at large: Histology and cytokeratin immunohistochemistry were used to diagnose nodal metastasis, and EpCAM/CD45 flow cytometry was used to confirm the diagnosis. Across breast cancer tissues, a separate targeted assay used bulk TCR-beta CDR3 sequencing to compare sorted memory regulatory T cells with memory conventional CD4 T cells. The separate targeted TCR sequencing covered lymph nodes from roughly five patients, with primary tumors sequenced for three of those patients. From every patient, the primary tumor plus matched non-invaded and tumor-invaded tumor-draining lymph nodes were collected, and both Treg and Tconv subsets were profiled. Results and caveats for the whole study, not just this receptor: Per tissue, roughly 12-22% of Treg TCRs were found to be shared with Tconvs, and this sharing was interpreted as suggesting peripheral Treg induction. TCRs shared between the Treg and Tconv subsets were regarded as suggesting, but not proving, a common clonal origin. Whether Treg conversion occurred in a given organ or whether converted Tregs recirculated between nodes and tumor could not be resolved from the data. In the targeted TCR-seq data, Tregs appeared to be more clonally expanded than Tconvs in all tissues, and lower diversity was found for both subsets in tumor than in lymph nodes. The tumor top-100 clone tracking analysis was possible in only a couple of patients. Some of the top 100 tumor clones were detected in invaded and non-invaded nodes, and this detection was taken to suggest recirculation between tumor and draining nodes.

Trimming leaves V shorter by 5 bases and J shorter by 3 bases, with the junction holding 5 bases beyond the gene matches. Its CDR3 holds 16 amino acids, cysteine through phenylalanine. CDR3 DNA is the only sequence kept; it has 48 bases, read in frame from the first base. CDR1 SGHTA and CDR2 FQGNSA were looked up in the germline V gene. A few counts support this clonotype. There is no known antigen for this receptor. No base quality information exists; no much larger clone differs at one position. CD4+ CD45RA- CD25high cells were sorted as memory regulatory T cells. Whether a tumor-draining lymph node counted as invaded or non-invaded depended on the presence or absence of metastatic tumor cells. T cells were pre-enriched with a Miltenyi Pan T Cell isolation kit before staining and sorting. Primary tumors were characterized by immunohistochemistry for estrogen receptor, progesterone receptor, HER2 and Ki-67. Fresh surgical tissue was processed within a few hours after surgery by cutting into small fragments. The tissue fragments were enzymatically digested with Liberase TL plus DNase for 20 minutes and then passed through a 40-micrometer strainer. After DAPI live/dead staining, cells were sorted on a BD FACS Aria II, reaching about 98-99% purity. Sorted cells were lysed in TCL buffer, and RNA was purified using a Norgen Single Cell RNA purification kit that included DNase treatment.

The protocol used for the library was bulk RNA-seq. Sequencing was carried out with an Illumina HiSeq 2500. The authors' pipeline ran thus. In the separate targeted TCR-seq dataset, CDR3 sequences were extracted from raw reads and quantified using MiXCR version 2.1.5 with default parameters. Each TCR-beta clone in the separate targeted TCR-seq dataset was defined by the V gene, J gene and CDR3 sequence taken together. For the separate targeted TCR-seq dataset, clones with fewer than three counts were filtered out, after which only the 90% most strongly expressed clones in each sample were kept. In the separate targeted TCR-seq dataset, Treg-Tconv overlap was computed as shared clones divided by total Treg clones per tissue, times 100. TCRdb itself trimmed the public reads at Q25 with fastp, ran MiXCR and retained productive beta chains. Each entry merges the rows of one CDR3 protein and shows their most common DNA and genes. The V and J calls here are based on TCRdb, not the publication. The sample includes 2,500 to 3,500 distinct CDR3 sequences, with more than 40% observed a single time. About 3.5% of the sample lies in the top ten.

The source of this sequence is a female donor with luminal breast cancer. The rearrangement combines TRBV7-2 with TRBJ2-3; 13 nucleotides in the junction match TRBD2. The specimen sequenced was sorted memory Tregs from a lymph node. Read against the paper, the sample's cell subset or site label means: CD45RA-negative sorted CD4+ T cells (memory Tconv or effector/memory Treg). The sequenced DNA: TGTGCCAGCAGCCTACGGACTAGCGGGAGAACAGATACGCAGTATTTT. Its protein is CASSLRTSGRTDTQYF.